Shown below are 18 T cell receptor beta chains from a single sample sequenced in a study of response to subunit inactivated influenza vaccine. From the RT-PCR reads, TCRdb called clonotypes with MiXCR, one entry per CDR3 protein. The repertoire holds some 600,000 distinct CDR3 sequences, approximately 14% seen once, with around 7.6% in the top ten. The sequencing used PBMCs from blood, collected 14 to 15 days before vaccination. The receptors originated from a middle-aged man who received an inactivated influenza vaccine.

The V call is TRBV5-1, the J call TRBJ2-2; D gene ambiguous. The CDR3 has 13 amino acids. Trimming stripped 6 bases from V and 5 bases from J, with 11 bases between. Looked up from germline, CDR1 is SGHRS and CDR2 is YFSETQ. This chain's CDR3 is CASTPRSTGELFF. The CDR3 DNA sequence: TGCGCCAGCACTCCCAGGTCTACCGGGGAGCTGTTTTTT.

V usage is TRBV2 and J usage is TRBJ2-3; 11 bases are shared with TRBD2. This CDR3 contains 15 residues. Germline CDR1 reads SNHLY; CDR2 reads FYNNEI. J gave up 1 base and V 6 bases, and 3 bases lay outside the gene matches. The chain's CDR3 is CASREGLAGTDTQYF. In DNA, the CDR3 is TGTGCCAGCAGGGAGGGACTAGCGGGCACAGATACGCAGTATTTT.

CDR3: CAISEGYTGELFF. The CDR3 region has the DNA TGTGCCATCAGTGAAGGCTACACCGGGGAGCTGTTTTTT. The V and J genes are TRBV10-3 and TRBJ2-2; D gene uncertain. Per the germline V gene, CDR1 is ENHRY and CDR2 is SYGVKD. V was cut by 3 bases and J by 3 bases, with 5 bases left in between. The CDR3 runs 13 residues.

The chain joins TRBV4-3 to TRBJ2-2; TRBD2 might be the D (6 bases). The V and J ends lost 2 bases and 1 base respectively, with 14 bases between them. Germline-derived CDR1 and CDR2 are LGHNA and YSLEER. CDR3 length equals 17 residues. The CDR3 bases are TGCGCCAGCAGCCAAAGCCCTAGCGAGATGAACACCGGGGAGCTGTTTTTT. Translated: CASSQSPSEMNTGELFF.

This clonotype was seen many times. The J gene is TRBJ2-1, the V gene TRBV11-3; 8 bases align to TRBD2. Looked up from germline, CDR1 is SGHNT and CDR2 is YENEEA. The CDR3 contains 15 residues. V shed 1 base and J 1 base; nucleotides not matched to a gene: 0. In DNA, the CDR3 is TGTGCCAGCAGCTTAGGACTAGCGTCCTACAATGAGCAGTTCTTC. Protein product: CASSLGLASYNEQFF.

This clonotype has a count of ten or more. V is TRBV20-1 and J is TRBJ2-1; 11 nucleotides line up with TRBD2. From germline, CDR1 is DFQATT and CDR2 SNEGSKA (reference sequence). This CDR3 comprises 16 residues. The V and J ends lost 1 base and 2 bases, in that order; junction bases with no gene match: 4. The CDR3 DNA follows: TGCAGTGCTAGAGCACCGGGACTAGCGGCCTACAATGAGCAGTTCTTC. Translated: CSARAPGLAAYNEQFF.

The count of this clonotype is one. As the CDR3 is not closed by the conserved phenylalanine or tryptophan, this likely results from a read error. V gene TRBV12-3 or TRBV12-4 combines with J gene TRBJ2-5; D gene uncertain. V gave up 1 base and J gave up 4 bases, with 10 bases separating them. The CDR3 is 14 amino acids. The CDR3 coding sequence is TGTGCCAGCAGTTTAGGTGGGGTCCCAGAGACCCAGTACCTC. Amino acid sequence: CASSLGGVPETQYL.

The chain uses TRBV7-2 and TRBJ2-3; unclear D gene. The CDR3 extends over 14 amino acids. Trimming took off 5 bases at V and 2 bases at J, with 11 bases between the two ends. The germline CDR1 and CDR2 sequences are SGHTA and FQGNSA. For the CDR3, the DNA is TGTGCCAGCAGCACTGGCGGACCCACAGATACGCAGTATTTT. It is translated as CASSTGGPTDTQYF.

This clonotype has ten or more counts. The rearrangement links TRBV12-3 or TRBV12-4 to TRBJ2-7, with D unclear. V lost 1 base and J lost 2, with 9 bases in between. CDR3 length: 14 amino acids. CDR3 in amino acids: CASSLGFGPYEQYF. The CDR3 coding sequence is TGTGCCAGCAGTTTAGGTTTCGGTCCCTACGAGCAGTACTTC.

This clonotype was observed at least ten times. The V call is TRBV28, the J call TRBJ2-1; D not resolved. This CDR3 region has 16 residues. The germline V gene has CDR1 MDHEN and CDR2 SYDVKM. V gave up 7 bases and J gave up 3 bases, with 19 bases separating them. The CDR3 protein is CASTLTGTSGYNEQFF. CDR3 nucleotides: TGTGCCAGCACCCTAACGGGCACATCCGGCTACAATGAGCAGTTCTTC.

The chain has TRBV5-1 and TRBJ2-2; D is unresolved. Germline loops: CDR1 SGHRS, CDR2 YFSETQ. The CDR3 consists of 16 residues. The germline V and J ends were trimmed by 3 bases and 1 base, with 13 bases remaining between them. Written as DNA, the CDR3 is TGCGCCAGCAGCTCCGGGCTAAATATGAACACCGGGGAGCTGTTTTTT. It specifies CASSSGLNMNTGELFF.

The CDR3, as DNA: TGTGCCAGCAGCCAAGACGGGACTAGGGCTGAGACCCAGTACTTC. This sequence encodes CASSQDGTRAETQYF. The J gene is TRBJ2-5, the V gene TRBV4-2, with TRBD2 matching over 8 bases. The ends lost 0 bases at V and 5 bases at J; junction bases unmatched: 5. CDR1 and CDR2 from the germline V gene are LGHNA and YNFKEQ. CDR3 length: 15 amino acids.

As DNA, the CDR3 is TGTGCCAGCAGCCAGGGGATGGTCGAGCAGTACTTC. This gives the protein CASSQGMVEQYF. V usage is TRBV7-9 and J usage is TRBJ2-7, with D possibly being TRBD1 (6 bases). This CDR3 is built from 12 residues. The V gene lost 5 bases and the J gene lost 6 bases, with 11 bases spanning the gap. CDR1 and CDR2 (germline): SEHNR, FQNEAQ (reference sequence).

In this sample, this clonotype turned up a few times. The gene calls are TRBV5-1 and TRBJ2-4; TRBD2 is a possible D gene (5 bases). The CDR3 runs 16 residues. CDR1 and CDR2 (germline): SGHRS, YFSETQ. The V gene lost 3 bases and the J gene lost 0 bases, with 13 bases spanning the gap. DNA for the CDR3: TGCGCCAGCAGCTATGGACTCAAAGAAGCCAAAAACATTCAGTACTTC. This encodes CASSYGLKEAKNIQYF.

This clonotype was seen repeatedly, ten times or more. V and J are TRBV11-2 and TRBJ2-5; 9 nucleotides align to TRBD1. The ends lost 0 bases at V and 4 bases at J; junction bases unmatched: 9. CDR1 is SGHAT and CDR2 is FQNNGV in the germline V gene. CDR3 length: 17 residues. This CDR3 reads CASSLEFSGGQGETQYF. CDR3 in DNA: TGTGCCAGCAGCTTAGAATTCTCTGGGGGACAGGGAGAGACCCAGTACTTC.

This clonotype was counted a few times. The V and J genes are TRBV2 and TRBJ2-5; the D is unclear. This CDR3 comprises 13 residues. Germline CDR1 is SNHLY and CDR2 is FYNNEI. V was shortened by 2 bases and J by 2 bases, with 6 bases between the two germline ends. CDR3 sequence reads: CASSEFWQETQYF. The CDR3 DNA sequence: TGTGCCAGCAGTGAATTCTGGCAAGAGACCCAGTACTTC.

This clonotype was observed at least ten times. This chain's CDR3 is CASSERGRTQYF. The CDR3 region has the DNA TGTGCCAGCAGTGAGAGGGGAAGGACGCAGTATTTT. The chain uses TRBV6-1 and TRBJ2-3; D might be TRBD1 or TRBD2, each matching 5 bases. The CDR3 sequence is 12 residues long. CDR1 is MNHNS, CDR2 SASEGT, per germline. Trimming took off 3 bases at V and 9 bases at J, with 10 bases between the two ends.

This clonotype was detected ten times or more. The chain combines TRBV4-1 with TRBJ2-3; D is undetermined. The CDR3 consists of 14 residues. The germline gives CDR1 MGHRA, CDR2 YSYEKL. V shed 1 base and J shed 4 bases, with 9 bases lying between them. In DNA, the CDR3 is TGCGCCAGCAGCCAAGTCGTCAGCTCAGATACGCAGTATTTT. It is translated as CASSQVVSSDTQYF.